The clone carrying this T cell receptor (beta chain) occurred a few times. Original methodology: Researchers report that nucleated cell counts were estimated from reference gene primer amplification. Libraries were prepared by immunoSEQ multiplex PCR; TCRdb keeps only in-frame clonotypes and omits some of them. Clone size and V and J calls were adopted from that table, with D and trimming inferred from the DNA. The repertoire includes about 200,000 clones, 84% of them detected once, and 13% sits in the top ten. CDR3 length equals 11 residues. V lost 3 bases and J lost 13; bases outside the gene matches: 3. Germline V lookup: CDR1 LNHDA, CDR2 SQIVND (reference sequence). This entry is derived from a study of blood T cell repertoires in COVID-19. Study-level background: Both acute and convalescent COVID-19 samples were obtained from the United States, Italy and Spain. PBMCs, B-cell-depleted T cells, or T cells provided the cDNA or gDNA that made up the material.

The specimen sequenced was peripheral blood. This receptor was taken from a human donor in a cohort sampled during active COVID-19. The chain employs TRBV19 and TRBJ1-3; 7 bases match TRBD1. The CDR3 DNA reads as TGTGCCAGTAGTATGGGACAGCTTATATATTTT. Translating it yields CASSMGQLIYF.